This T cell receptor beta chain came from a study of blood T cell repertoires in COVID-19. The wider study: Collection of acute and convalescent COVID-19 samples took place in the United States, Italy and Spain. In each case, the material was cDNA or gDNA derived from T cells, B-cell-depleted T cells, or PBMCs.

Original processing methods: Estimated nucleated cell counts came from reference gene primer amplification. Generated by immunoSEQ multiplex PCR, the TCRdb table keeps only in-frame clones and is missing some. V and J calls and clone size are as listed in that table; D and trimming were resolved from the DNA. This table has around 57,000 clones, about 86% appearing once. Trimming removed 6 bases from V and 3 bases from J, with 9 bases in between. The CDR3 loop spans 12 amino acids. The germline V gene encodes CDR1 SQVTM and CDR2 ANQGSEA. This receptor was identified in an elderly woman with active COVID-19. The sample consisted of peripheral blood. The V and J genes are TRBV29-1 and TRBJ1-5; maybe TRBD1 (5 bases). The CDR3 protein is CSVGDYNQPQHF. DNA of the CDR3: TGCAGCGTGGGGGACTACAATCAGCCCCAGCATTTT.